The clone carrying this TCR beta chain has a single count. Its target is not known. The data were produced by immunoSEQ multiplex PCR, yet TCRdb's version contains in-frame clones alone and is incomplete. The sample has 95,000 to 100,000 clones, more than 90% seen once; the top ten hold about 13%. The CDR3 contains 12 residues. Germline V gene data show CDR1 as KGHDR and CDR2 as SFDVKD. V lost 3 bases, J lost 7 bases, and 5 bases lay in between. The sample originates from a study of T cell responses to AZD1222 COVID-19 vaccine. Study-wide points: Females made up more of the donors, who were largely white British, and clonal diversity may have come out too low. Spike-specific TCR depth and breadth grew after two AZD1222 doses. Vaccine-related CD4 TCRs covered spike, predominating at 160-218 and 743-854. Samples come after the peak T cell response, not at day 14.

The source was peripheral blood, collected on day 0 of AZD1222 vaccination. The TCR comes from an adult in good health. The chain has TRBV24-1 and TRBJ2-2; D remains unclear. CDR3 sequence: CATSDLHGELFF. CDR3 sequence (DNA): TGTGCCACCAGTGATCTCCACGGGGAGCTGTTTTTT.